This is a list of T cell receptor beta chains from one sample in a study of cytomegalovirus exposure and HLA in healthy donors. TCRdb's table, derived via immunoSEQ multiplex PCR, lists solely in-frame clones and lacks some. This table holds about 130,000 clones, approximately 73% found once. Sequencing was performed on PBMCs. These TCRs come from a man aged 60 to 69 in good health and CMV-seropositive. CDR3s leave out the opening cysteine and the closing phenylalanine or tryptophan.

j_call v_call cdr3_aa
TRBJ2-1 TRBV7-8 ASSLEGGDYNEQF
TRBJ2-1 TRBV15 ATRSGRFGNNEQF
TRBJ1-1 TRBV28 ASRGQSEAF
TRBJ2-1 TRBV9 ASSVEVAGGNDEQF
TRBJ2-1 TRBV4-2 ASSQGPSGSSYNEQF
TRBJ1-1 TRBV5-5 ASSEQGASAEAF
TRBJ1-2 TRBV5-4 ASTPQGQGYGYT
TRBJ1-5 TRBV6-5 ASSHDRDSNQPQH
TRBJ1-6 TRBV25-1 ASSSRDSIYSPLH
TRBJ1-2 TRBV5-1 ASSLEGEAARGYT
TRBJ1-5 TRBV6-1 ASSRSSENNQPQH
TRBJ1-2 TRBV7-2 ASSPIGGQNYGYT
TRBJ2-7 TRBV5-6 ASSFYDRAYYEQY
TRBJ2-3 TRBV2 ASSRGGATDTQY
TRBJ2-7 TRBV7-2 ASSSRTGGMYEQY
TRBJ1-5 TRBV2 ASDRSDNQPQH
TRBJ1-5 TRBV28 ASRPWQQGGQPQH
TRBJ2-5 TRBV5-6 ASSLPSGGQETQY
TRBJ1-4 TRBV6-1 ASSEVPYGTGNEKLF
TRBJ2-7 TRBV5-6 ASRRGQGYEQY
TRBJ2-7 TRBV5-1 ASSLGVGRAKSYEQY
TRBJ1-1 TRBV2 ASNLLRRIDNTEAF
TRBJ1-1 TRBV6-5 ASRTDSGTEAF
TRBJ1-2 TRBV5-5 ASSRTGTGLRGYYGYT
TRBJ2-5 TRBV2 ASSDMGGETQY
TRBJ1-1 TRBV7-9 ASSFSLGQNTEAF
TRBJ1-1 TRBV28 ASRALAPRGEAF
TRBJ1-4 TRBV9 ASSVQDRDEKLF
TRBJ2-1 TRBV11-2 ASSLGGGLAGGSYNEQF
TRBJ1-5 TRBV28 ASSPTEGRGNQPQH
TRBJ2-2 TRBV2 ASSDQAGGPGELF